What follows are 23 T cell receptor delta chains derived from one specimen sequenced in a study of gamma-delta T cells after stem cell transplantation. TCRdb redid the clone calls on the RT-PCR reads with CATT. The sample yields fewer than 3,500 delta-chain clones, under 4.5% seen once. What was sequenced was gamma-delta T cells. The receptors were sampled from a human donor. It is not recorded whose cells these are; they may come from a transplant donor.

Of note for this clone: A read error likely explains this, since a far larger clone differs by one base. The identical CDR3 is also encoded by other nucleotide sequences in the sample. The chain recombines TRDV2 with TRDJ1; 8 bases match TRDD3. This CDR3 has 18 amino acids. The germline V gene encodes CDR1 GEAIGNYY and CDR2 EKD. CDR3 region: CACDSLLGGNKYTDKLIF. The CDR3 bases are TGCGCCTGTGACTCCTTACTGGGGGGAAATAAGTACACCGATAAACTCATCTTT.

This clone is deemed large (0.1 to 1%). The chain couples TRDV2 to TRDJ1, with 9 bases aligning to TRDD3. With V trimmed by 3 bases and J by 1 base, 11 bases remained unmatched. The CDR3 has 17 amino acids. Germline CDR1 and CDR2: GEAIGNYY and EKD. CDR3 sequence (DNA): TGTGCCTGTGACCAGATGGGGGATAGATTGGTCACCGATAAACTCATCTTT. Protein product: CACDQMGDRLVTDKLIF.

Remarks on this clone: The protein held in TCRdb is that of a much larger clone and does not match this DNA's translation at residue 9, likely because of a read error; the protein shown is translated from the DNA. V usage is TRDV2 and J usage is TRDJ1, with TRDD3 matching over 7 bases. V shed 0 bases and J 0 bases; nucleotides not matched to a gene: 15. The CDR3 sequence is 19 residues long. CDR1 GEAIGNYY and CDR2 EKD come from the germline V gene. CDR3 sequence: CACDTVTGEPHPYTDKLIF. The CDR3 DNA reads TGTGCCTGTGACACCGTTACTGGGGAACCTCACCCGTACACCGATAAACTCATCTTT.

Comment on this clone: The protein held in TCRdb is that of a much larger clone and does not match this DNA's translation at residue 11, likely because of a read error; the protein shown is translated from the DNA. This chain uses TRDV2 with TRDJ1; D remains unclear. Trimming cost V 3 bases and J 4 bases, with 20 bases left between them. CDR3 length equals 16 residues. Looked up from germline, CDR1 is GEAIGNYY and CDR2 is EKD. The CDR3 sequence is CACDPVGFKDLDKLIF. For the CDR3, the DNA is TGTGCCTGTGACCCCGTCGGGTTTAAGGACCTCGATAAACTCATCTTT.

Concerning this clone: No DNA is shown, since the ends of the CDR3 on it are uncertain; the CDR3 is the one TCRdb lists. The genes are TRAV29/DV5 and TRDJ1; the table's D gene call, TRDD3, was not cross checked with the DNA. Germline V lookup: CDR1 NSMFDY, CDR2 ISSIKDK. The CDR3 region is 26 residues in length, termini included. CDR3: CSVLLCSKRAHWGILIGSPGIDKLIF.

This clone ranks as large. The chain links TRDV2 to TRDJ1; 7 bases are a match to TRDD3. The ends lost 0 bases at V and 3 bases at J; junction bases unmatched: 12. This CDR3 contains 17 residues. The germline V gene has CDR1 GEAIGNYY and CDR2 EKD. CDR3 amino acids: CACDTLFRGIKADKLIF. CDR3 nucleotide sequence: TGTGCCTGTGACACCCTTTTTCGGGGGATTAAGGCCGATAAACTCATCTTT.

This clone came up a few times. This clone may be a read error of a much larger clone one base away. Other nucleotide sequences in the sample specify the same CDR3. The CDR3 here is CACDTVKETGGYATDKLIF. CDR3 bases: TGTGCCTGTGACACCGTCAAGGAAACTGGGGGATACGCGACCGATAAGCTCATCTTT. The chain carries TRDV2 and TRDJ1; TRDD3 matches at 13 bases. Germline V gives CDR1 GEAIGNYY, CDR2 EKD. This CDR3 spans 19 amino acids.

Concerning this clone: TCRdb's listed protein matches a much larger clone and diverges from this DNA's translation at residue 11, likely through a read error; the protein shown comes from the DNA. In DNA form, the CDR3 reads TGTGCCTGTGACGAACTTACTGGGGGATACACCGATAAACTCATCTTT. It translates to CACDELTGGYTDKLIF. The chain joins TRDV2 to TRDJ1; 10 nucleotides match TRDD3. From germline, CDR1 is GEAIGNYY and CDR2 EKD. The CDR3 is made up of 16 amino acids. The V and J ends lost 3 bases and 0 bases, in that order; junction bases with no gene match: 6.

The chain links TRDV2 to TRDJ1; 12 bases fit TRDD3. The CDR3 totals 26 residues. Germline trimming cut 3 bases from V and 6 bases from J; bases unmatched to any gene: 40. Germline CDR1 and CDR2: GEAIGNYY and EKD. The CDR3 nucleotides read TGTGCCTGTGACCCTTTAAGTTCACCCGATGGTGTAGACGGTGGCACTGGGGGATACCGAGGGAATAAACTCATCTTT. It yields the protein CACDPLSSPDGVDGGTGGYRGNKLIF.

Only a few counts were recorded for this clone. The protein TCRdb gives is from a much larger clone and does not agree with this DNA's translation at residue 14, likely a read error; the protein shown here comes from the DNA. The chain combines TRDV2 with TRDJ1, with TRDD3 as a possible D gene (6 bases). CDR1 and CDR2 from the germline V gene are GEAIGNYY and EKD. The CDR3 consists of 16 residues. The CDR3 protein is CACDPVGAASKDKPIF. DNA of the CDR3: TGTGCCTGTGACCCGGTGGGGGCCGCTTCAAAAGATAAACCCATCTTT.

This clone was recorded a few times. The rearrangement joins TRDV2 to TRDJ1; 13 bases map to TRDD3. The CDR3 extends over 15 amino acids. V was pared by 2 bases and J by 4 bases, with 3 bases of the junction left unmatched. Per germline, CDR1 GEAIGNYY and CDR2 EKD. In DNA, the CDR3 is TGTGCCTGTGACATACTGGGGGATACGGGCGATAAACTCATCTTT. Its translation: CACDILGDTGDKLIF.

In its sample, this clone is medium-sized. The V and J genes are TRDV2 and TRDJ1; 13 bases match TRDD3. Germline V gene sequence: CDR1 GEAIGNYY, CDR2 EKD. J gave up 9 bases and V 3 bases, and 15 bases lay outside the gene matches. The CDR3 has 17 residues. The CDR3 DNA reads TGTGCCTGTGACCGACTCACTGGGGGATACGCATCGAGCGAACTCATCTTT. It yields the protein CACDRLTGGYASSELIF.

This clone was seen a few times. J is TRDJ1 and V is TRDV2; 11 positions agree with TRDD3. V shed 3 bases and J 3 bases; nucleotides not matched to a gene: 8. The CDR3 extends over 16 amino acids. The germline V gene has CDR1 GEAIGNYY and CDR2 EKD. CDR3 DNA sequence: TGTGCCTGTGACCTAGTACTGGGGGATATCTCCGATAAACTCATCTTT. It is translated as CACDLVLGDISDKLIF.

By frequency in the sample, this clone is medium-sized. V usage is TRDV2 and J usage is TRDJ1; no definite D call. Between the trimmed V and J ends, which lost 0 bases and 0 bases, there was a span of 7 bases. The CDR3 covers 14 residues. Germline V gene lookup returns CDR1 GEAIGNYY and CDR2 EKD. CDR3 sequence (DNA): TGTGCCTGTGACACCCTTACGTACACCGATAAACTCATCTTT. The encoded protein is CACDTLTYTDKLIF.

As concerns this clone: TCRdb's listed protein matches a much larger clone and diverges from this DNA's translation at residue 9, likely through a read error; the protein shown comes from the DNA. This chain joins TRDV2 and TRDJ1; 10 positions match TRDD3. Germline-derived CDR1 and CDR2 are GEAIGNYY and EKD. V lost 4 bases, J lost 3 bases, and 7 bases stayed unmatched. The CDR3 is 15 amino acids. The CDR3 nucleotides are TGTGCCTGTGAGGGATTGGGGGATACCTCCGATAAACTCATCTTT. It codes for CACEGLGDTSDKLIF.

This clone is medium-sized in the sample. This chain connects TRDV2 to TRDJ1; no clear D gene. Between the trimmed V and J ends, which lost 1 base and 0 bases, there was a span of 14 bases. Per germline, CDR1 GEAIGNYY and CDR2 EKD. CDR3 size: 16 residues. The CDR3 region has the DNA TGTGCCTGTGACACTCTCACCGGGTCCAACACCGATAAACTCATCTTT. Residues: CACDTLTGSNTDKLIF.

On this clone: This likely reflects a read error, since a far larger clone is one base away. The V and J genes are TRDV2 and TRDJ3; 13 nucleotides agree with TRDD3. The CDR3 totals 21 residues. CDR1 and CDR2 from the germline V gene are GEAIGNYY and EKD. The junction had 12 bases not matched to a gene; V was cut back by 0 bases and J by 5 bases. CDR3 in amino acids: CACDTGTGGYAGSRDTRQMFF. The CDR3, as DNA: TGTGCCTGTGACACCGGGACTGGGGGATACGCTGGGTCCCGGGACACCCGACAGATGTTTTTC.

By sample share, this clone is medium-sized. With a far larger clone one base away, a read error is the likely cause. The chain links TRDV2 to TRDJ1, with 8 bases identical to TRDD3. The V gene's germline CDR1 is GEAIGNYY and CDR2 EKD. The CDR3 has 20 residues. V was pared by 0 bases and J by 2 bases, with 19 bases of the junction left unmatched. The CDR3 here is CACDTVTDWGPPHTTDKLIF. In nucleotides, the CDR3 is TGTGCCTGTGACACCGTGACGGACTGGGGGCCACCTCATACGACCGATAAACTCATCTTT.

Note on this clone: The junction does not match germline at one end; this may be a read error. The chain links TRDV2 to TRDJ1, with D possibly matching TRDD3 (5 bases). The germline V gene has CDR1 GEAIGNYY and CDR2 EKD. The CDR3 loop spans 15 amino acids. The DNA of the CDR3 is TGTGCCAGTGACTCGTTTAATCTACTGGTCGATAAACTCATCTTT. Amino acid sequence: CASDSFNLLVDKLIF.

Within the sample, this clone is medium-sized (0.01 to 0.1%). The gene calls are TRDV3 and TRDJ2; TRDD2 agrees at 9 bases. Germline V CDR1 and CDR2: TVYSNPD, GDNSRS (reference sequence). The ends lost 5 bases at V and 0 bases at J; junction bases unmatched: 16. The CDR3 loop spans 18 amino acids. In nucleotides, the CDR3 is TGTGCCCTTTCCCTTCCTACGAAAGGGATACCTTTGACAGCACAACTCTTCTTT. It is translated as CALSLPTKGIPLTAQLFF.

This clone was counted only a few times. TCRdb records a much larger clone's protein for this DNA, with a difference at residue 3 that likely arises from a read error; the protein given is the translation of the DNA. The chain is built from TRDV2 and TRDJ1; the match to TRDD3 covers 9 bases. This CDR3 is 18 amino acids long. Germline V gene lookup returns CDR1 GEAIGNYY and CDR2 EKD. The CDR3 sequence is CAYDTVQGGYISTDKLIF. The CDR3, as DNA: TGTGCCTATGACACCGTTCAAGGGGGATACATATCTACCGATAAACTCATCTTT.

By sample share, this clone is large. Other DNA sequences in the same sample also yield this CDR3. The V call is TRDV2, the J call TRDJ3; 10 bases agree with TRDD3. V dropped 1 base and J dropped 0; count of bases not matched to a gene: 14. The CDR3 is 22 residues long. The germline CDR1 and CDR2 sequences are GEAIGNYY and EKD. The CDR3 sequence: CACDTFPGGGYSSSWDTRQMFF. DNA of the CDR3: TGTGCCTGTGACACTTTCCCGGGTGGGGGATACTCAAGCTCCTGGGACACCCGACAGATGTTTTTC.

This clone was observed a handful of times. This may be a read error, as it is one base from a much larger clone. The same CDR3 is also encoded by other DNA sequences in this sample. This chain links TRDV1 with TRDJ1; 12 positions agree with TRDD3. The length of the CDR3 is 21 residues. Trimming at V came to 2 bases and at J to 5 bases, leaving 21 bases not matched to a gene. From germline, CDR1 is TSWWSYY and CDR2 QGS. The CDR3 region is CALGELRASNVLGDTRDKLIF. The DNA of the CDR3 is TGTGCTCTTGGGGAATTGAGGGCTTCCAATGTACTGGGGGATACAAGGGATAAACTCATCTTT.